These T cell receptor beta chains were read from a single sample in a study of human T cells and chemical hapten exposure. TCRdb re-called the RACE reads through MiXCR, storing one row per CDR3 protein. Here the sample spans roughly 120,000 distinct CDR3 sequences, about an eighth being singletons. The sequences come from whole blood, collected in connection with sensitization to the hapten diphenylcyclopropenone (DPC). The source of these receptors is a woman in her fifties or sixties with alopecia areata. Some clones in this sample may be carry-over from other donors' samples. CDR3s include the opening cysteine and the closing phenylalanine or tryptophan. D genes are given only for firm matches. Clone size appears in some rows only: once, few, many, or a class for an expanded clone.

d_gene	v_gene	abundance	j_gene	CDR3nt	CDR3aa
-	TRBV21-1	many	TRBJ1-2	TGTGCCAGCAGCCCCTCCCGCGTAGGGTCTCTCTACACCTTC	CASSPSRVGSLYTF
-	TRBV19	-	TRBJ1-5	TGTGCCAGTAGTATGGCAGGCAATCAGCCCCAGCATTTT	CASSMAGNQPQHF
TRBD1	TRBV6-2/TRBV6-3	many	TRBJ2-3	TGTGCCAGCCTCCCTCCGGGACAGGGGGCTGATACGCAGTATTTT	CASLPPGQGADTQYF
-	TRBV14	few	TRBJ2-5	TGTGCCAGCAGGCAGAGTGGGGTCAAAGAGACCCAGTACTTC	CASRQSGVKETQYF
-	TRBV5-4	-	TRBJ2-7	TGTGCCAGCCGGAGGTGGGGTCTAATCTACGAGCAGTACTTC	CASRRWGLIYEQYF
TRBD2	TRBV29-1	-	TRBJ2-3	TGCAGCGTGAGGACTAGCGGGGGGCCAGACACAGATACGCAGTATTTT	CSVRTSGGPDTDTQYF
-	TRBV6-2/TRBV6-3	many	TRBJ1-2	TGTGCCAGCAGTTATTCGGCAGGAGCTAACTATGGCTACACCTTC	CASSYSAGANYGYTF
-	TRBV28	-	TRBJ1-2	TGTGCCAGCAGTTTGATCAGAGGGATCTACACCTTC	CASSLIRGIYTF
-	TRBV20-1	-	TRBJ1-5	TGCAGTGCTAGGGGGGATAGCAATCAGCCCCAGCATTTT	CSARGDSNQPQHF
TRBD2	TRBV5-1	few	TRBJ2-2	TGCGCCAGCAGCTTGGGCCTAGCGGGGGATTCGAACACCGGGGAGCTGTTTTTT	CASSLGLAGDSNTGELFF
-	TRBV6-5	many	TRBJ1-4	TGTGCCAGCAGTTACTTTGGCAATGAAAAACTGTTTTTT	CASSYFGNEKLFF
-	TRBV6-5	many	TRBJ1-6	TGTGCCAGCCGGCGGGGACCCAGGGCTAATTCACCCCTCCACTTT	CASRRGPRANSPLHF
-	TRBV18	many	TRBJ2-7	TGTGCCAGCTCACCACGGTTAGGGATTGACGAGCAGTACTTC	CASSPRLGIDEQYF
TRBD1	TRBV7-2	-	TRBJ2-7	TGTGCCAGCAGCCCCGGGACAGGGGTCGACGAGCAGTACTTC	CASSPGTGVDEQYF
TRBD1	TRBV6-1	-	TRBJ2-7	TGTGCCAGCAGTACAGGGGCTACCCACGCGCAGTACTTC	CASSTGATHAQYF
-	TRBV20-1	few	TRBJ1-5	TGCAGTGCGGCGGTCAGTCAGCCCCAGCATTTT	CSAAVSQPQHF
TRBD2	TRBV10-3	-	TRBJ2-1	TGTGCCATCAGTGTTCACACTAGCGGGAGCCATAATGAGCAGTTCTTC	CAISVHTSGSHNEQFF
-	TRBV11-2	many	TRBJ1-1	TGTGCCAGCAGCTTAGAAGCCCGGACAGCCGAAGCTTTCTTT	CASSLEARTAEAFF
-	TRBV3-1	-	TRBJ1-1	TGTGCCAGCAGCCGTCTCGCCGGGGTGGAAGCTTTCTTT	CASSRLAGVEAFF
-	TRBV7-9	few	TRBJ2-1	TGTGCCAGCAGCACTAACTACAATGAGCAGTTCTTC	CASSTNYNEQFF
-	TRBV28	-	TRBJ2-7	TGTGCCAGCAGTCCTTTCCGGGCAGGCGACGAGCAGTACTTC	CASSPFRAGDEQYF
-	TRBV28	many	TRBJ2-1	TGTGCCACCGGCGACAGGTCCTACAATGAGCAGTTCTTC	CATGDRSYNEQFF
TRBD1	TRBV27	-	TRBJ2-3	TGTGCCAGCAGGCCCCACAGGGGGCTCAGGGATACGCAGTATTTT	CASRPHRGLRDTQYF
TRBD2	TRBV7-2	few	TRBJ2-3	TGTGCCAGCAGCTCCCGAGGGAGGACTAGCGGGGCATCTGCTCAAGATACGCAGTATTTT	CASSSRGRTSGASAQDTQYF
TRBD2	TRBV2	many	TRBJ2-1	TGTGCCAGCATATTGCGGGAGGTCTCCTACAATGAGCAGTTCTTC	CASILREVSYNEQFF
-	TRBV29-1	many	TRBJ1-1	TGCAGCGTTACAGTGAGCCACACTGAAGCTTTCTTT	CSVTVSHTEAFF
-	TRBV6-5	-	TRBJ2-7	TGTGCCAGCAGTTATCACGTTGGGCCTCTCTACGAGCAGTACTTC	CASSYHVGPLYEQYF
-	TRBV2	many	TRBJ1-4	TGTGCCAGCAGCGCACTCCGGAGGGGAGAAAAACTGTTTTTT	CASSALRRGEKLFF
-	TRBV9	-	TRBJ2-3	TGTGCCAGCGGCCTAGCAATGGGCACAGATACGCAGTATTTT	CASGLAMGTDTQYF
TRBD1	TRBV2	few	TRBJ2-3	TGTGCCGGCAGACAGGGTCTAGGCGATACGCAGTATTTT	CAGRQGLGDTQYF
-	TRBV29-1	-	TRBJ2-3	TGCAGCGTGTCTAGAGGTGGCACAGATACGCAGTATTTT	CSVSRGGTDTQYF
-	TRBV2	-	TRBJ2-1	TGTGTCAGCGGGCTAGCGTACTACAATGAGCAGTTCTTC	CVSGLAYYNEQFF
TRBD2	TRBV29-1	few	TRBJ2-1	TGCAGCGTTGTGTCTAGCGGGAGAAACTACAATGAGCAGTTCTTC	CSVVSSGRNYNEQFF
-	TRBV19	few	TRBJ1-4	TGTGCCAGTACCAGTAGGTATAGCGGTGAAAAACTGTTTTTT	CASTSRYSGEKLFF
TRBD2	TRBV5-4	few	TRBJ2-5	TGTGCCAGCAGTGGAAGCGGGAGCCCTCAAGAGACCCAGTACTTC	CASSGSGSPQETQYF
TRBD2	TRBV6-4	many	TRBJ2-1	TGTGCCAGCAGTGACCTAGCGGGAGGGCGAGAGCAGTTCTTC	CASSDLAGGREQFF
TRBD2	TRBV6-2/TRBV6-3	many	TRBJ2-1	TGTGCCAGCAGTTACAGGACTAGCGGGAGTCGCAATGAGCAGTTCTTC	CASSYRTSGSRNEQFF
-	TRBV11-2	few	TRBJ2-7	TGTGCCAGCAGCTTCAACCGGGACACCCGCTCCTACGAGCAGTACTTC	CASSFNRDTRSYEQYF
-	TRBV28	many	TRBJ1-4	TGTGCCAGCAGTTTGGACGGTGCAACTAATGAAAAACTGTTTTTT	CASSLDGATNEKLFF
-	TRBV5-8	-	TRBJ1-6	TGTGCCAGCAGCCCCAGGGACTCCTATAATTCACCCCTCCACTTT	CASSPRDSYNSPLHF
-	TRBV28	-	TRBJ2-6	TGTGCCAGCAGTTTGACGAGGGTCCTTCTCTCTGGGGCCAACGTCCTGACTTTC	CASSLTRVLLSGANVLTF
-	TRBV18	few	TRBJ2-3	TGTGCCAGCTCACGGATAGGGGGGAGCACAGATACGCAGTATTTT	CASSRIGGSTDTQYF
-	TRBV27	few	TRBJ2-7	TGTGCCAGCAGTTCAGGGATGCTGTACGAGCAGTACTTC	CASSSGMLYEQYF
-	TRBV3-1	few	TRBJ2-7	TGTGCCAGCAGCCACGGACCCTACGAGCAGTACTTC	CASSHGPYEQYF
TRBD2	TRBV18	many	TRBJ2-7	TGTGCCAGCTCACAAGTTACTAGCGGGAGGAACTACGAGCAGTACTTC	CASSQVTSGRNYEQYF
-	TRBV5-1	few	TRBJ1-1	TGCGCCAGCAGCAGGAACGGGGGAGAAGCTTTCTTT	CASSRNGGEAFF
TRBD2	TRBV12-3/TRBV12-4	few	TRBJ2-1	TGTGCCAGCAGTTCCCCGGGACTAGCGGGAGGGAGTTCTAATGAGCAGTTCTTC	CASSSPGLAGGSSNEQFF
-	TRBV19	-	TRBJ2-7	TGTGCCAGTAGTGCCACACAGGGTATGAACTACGAGCAGTACTTC	CASSATQGMNYEQYF